The source of this T cell receptor beta chain is a study of CD8 T cell repertoires and HIV-1 epitope variants. The overall study: An approximately 10-day culture received IL-2, IL-7 and IL-15 on days 3 and 7. 1M T cells were kept uncultured as a baseline. Notes on the study in general: Some 10 antigen-specific TCR beta clonotypes were found; about 6 seemed cross-reactive to variants.

Germline V gene sequence: CDR1 SGHDT, CDR2 YYEEEE. The CDR3 contains 16 residues. V lost 4 bases, J lost 2 bases, and 17 bases lay in between. A word on this clone: Its antigen is still unknown.

This table comes from immunoSEQ multiplex PCR, and its TCRdb copy is limited to in-frame clones, with some not included. The repertoire includes about 95,000 clones, 70% to 75% of them detected once, and about 26% sits in the top ten. This rearrangement joins TRBV5-6 to TRBJ2-3, with D unclear. The receptor was isolated from a male donor with HIV. Sequenced material: uncultured baseline CD8+ T cells from peripheral blood mononuclear cells (PBMCs). CDR3 amino acids: CASSPLRARTTDTQYF. The DNA of the CDR3 is TGTGCCAGCAGCCCCCTTCGGGCCAGAACCACAGATACGCAGTATTTT.